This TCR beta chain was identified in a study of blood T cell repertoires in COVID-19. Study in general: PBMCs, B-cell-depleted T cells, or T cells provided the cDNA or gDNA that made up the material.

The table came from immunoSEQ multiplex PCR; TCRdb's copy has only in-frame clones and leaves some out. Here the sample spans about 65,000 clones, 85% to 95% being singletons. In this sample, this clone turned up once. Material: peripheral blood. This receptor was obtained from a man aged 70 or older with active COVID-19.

The DNA for the CDR3 is TGTGCCAGCAGCTCGAGGACAGGGCCCGGGGAGCTGTTTTTT. Translating it yields CASSSRTGPGELFF. The rearrangement joins TRBV6-5 to TRBJ2-2; 8 bases are shared with TRBD1. Trimming at V came to 6 bases and at J to 6 bases, leaving 6 bases not matched to a gene. The CDR3 covers 14 residues. The germline V gene encodes CDR1 MNHEY and CDR2 SVGAGI.